A selection of T cell receptor beta chains follows, all from one sample in a study. TCRdb passed the RT-PCR reads through MiXCR, listing each CDR3 protein once. The table lists almost 700,000 distinct CDR3 sequences, approximately 15% of them singletons, with 3.6% in the top ten. The sequencing sample was made of memory CD4+ T cells from blood. The receptors shown here come from a female donor in good health, serving as a healthy control. The conserved cysteine and the conserved F or W are not part of the CDR3 here. Fields, in order: clone size, D gene, V gene, J gene, CDR3 protein. D genes are given only for firm matches. Not all rows give a size; the values are once, few, many and, for expanded clones, a class.

clone size: many; D gene: .; V gene: TRBV20-1; J gene: TRBJ2-3; CDR3 protein: SARDPQGSSTDTQY
clone size: few; D gene: TRBD1; V gene: TRBV10-3; J gene: TRBJ2-1; CDR3 protein: AISGQGDEQF
clone size: .; D gene: .; V gene: TRBV28; J gene: TRBJ1-2; CDR3 protein: ASSRAYTSVSYT
clone size: few; D gene: .; V gene: TRBV6-5; J gene: TRBJ2-3; CDR3 protein: ASSYWGGGREEQY
clone size: .; D gene: .; V gene: TRBV7-2; J gene: TRBJ1-1; CDR3 protein: ASSFDKGSTEAF
clone size: .; D gene: .; V gene: TRBV18; J gene: TRBJ2-7; CDR3 protein: ASSPVRTYEQY
clone size: many; D gene: .; V gene: TRBV6-5; J gene: TRBJ2-5; CDR3 protein: ASSYSYGVGGETQY
clone size: many; D gene: TRBD2; V gene: TRBV7-2; J gene: TRBJ2-7; CDR3 protein: ASSLLAGGPYEQY
clone size: many; D gene: TRBD1; V gene: TRBV12-3/TRBV12-4; J gene: TRBJ2-5; CDR3 protein: ASSSSHQGAKGETQY
clone size: .; D gene: .; V gene: TRBV27; J gene: TRBJ2-7; CDR3 protein: ASRQGQKQY